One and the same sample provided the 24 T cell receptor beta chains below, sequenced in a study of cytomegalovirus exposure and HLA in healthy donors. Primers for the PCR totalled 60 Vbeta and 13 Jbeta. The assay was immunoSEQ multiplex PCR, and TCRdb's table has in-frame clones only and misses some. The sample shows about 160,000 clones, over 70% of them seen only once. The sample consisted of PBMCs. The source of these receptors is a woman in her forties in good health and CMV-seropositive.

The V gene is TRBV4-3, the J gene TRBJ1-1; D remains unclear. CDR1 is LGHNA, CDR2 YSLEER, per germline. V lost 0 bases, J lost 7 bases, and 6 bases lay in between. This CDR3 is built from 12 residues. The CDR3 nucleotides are TGCGCCAGCAGCCAAGATCGGGGTGAAGCTTTCTTT. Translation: CASSQDRGEAFF.

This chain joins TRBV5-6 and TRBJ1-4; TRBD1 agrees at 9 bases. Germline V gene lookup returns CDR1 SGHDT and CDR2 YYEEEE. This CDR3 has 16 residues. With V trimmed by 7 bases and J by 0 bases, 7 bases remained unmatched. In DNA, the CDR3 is TGTGCCAGCGCCTATGGGACAGGGACAACTAATGAAAAACTGTTTTTT. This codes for CASAYGTGTTNEKLFF.

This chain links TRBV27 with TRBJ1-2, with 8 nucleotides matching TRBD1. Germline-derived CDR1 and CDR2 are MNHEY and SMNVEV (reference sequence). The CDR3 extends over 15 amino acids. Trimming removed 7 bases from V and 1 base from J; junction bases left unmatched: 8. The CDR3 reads CASTKTGGLNYGYTF. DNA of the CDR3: TGTGCCAGCACCAAAACAGGGGGACTTAACTATGGCTACACCTTC.

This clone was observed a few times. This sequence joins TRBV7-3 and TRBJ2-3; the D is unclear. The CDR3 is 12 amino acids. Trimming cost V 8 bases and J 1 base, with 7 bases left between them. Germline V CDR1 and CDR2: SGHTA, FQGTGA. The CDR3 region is CASGPGTDTQYF. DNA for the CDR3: TGTGCCAGCGGTCCGGGCACAGATACGCAGTATTTT.

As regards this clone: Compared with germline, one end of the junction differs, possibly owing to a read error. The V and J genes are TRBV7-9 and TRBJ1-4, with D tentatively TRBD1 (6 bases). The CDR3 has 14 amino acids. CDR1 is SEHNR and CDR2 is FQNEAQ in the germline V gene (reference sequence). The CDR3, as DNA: TGTTCCAGCAGCGGCGCGGGGGCTTACGAAAAACTGTTTTTT. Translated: CSSSGAGAYEKLFF. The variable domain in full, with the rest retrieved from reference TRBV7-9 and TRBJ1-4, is DTGVSQNPRHKITKRGQNVTFRCDPISEHNRLYWYRQTLGQGPEFLTYFQNEAQLEKSRLLSDRFSAERPKGSFSTLEIQRTEQGDSAMYLCSSSGAGAYEKLFFGSGTQLSVL.

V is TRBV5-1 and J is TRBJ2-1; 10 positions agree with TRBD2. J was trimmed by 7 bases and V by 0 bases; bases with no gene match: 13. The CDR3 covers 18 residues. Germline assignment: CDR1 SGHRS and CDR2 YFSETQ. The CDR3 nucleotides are TGCGCCAGCAGCTTGGATGCCCTAGCGGGGGACCGCCGGAATGAGCAGTTCTTC. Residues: CASSLDALAGDRRNEQFF.

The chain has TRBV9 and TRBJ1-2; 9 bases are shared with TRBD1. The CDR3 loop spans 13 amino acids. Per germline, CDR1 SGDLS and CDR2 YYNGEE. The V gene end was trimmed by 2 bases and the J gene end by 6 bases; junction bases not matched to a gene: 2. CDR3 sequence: CASSVRTGDGYTF. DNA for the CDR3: TGTGCCAGCAGCGTCCGGACAGGGGATGGCTACACCTTC.

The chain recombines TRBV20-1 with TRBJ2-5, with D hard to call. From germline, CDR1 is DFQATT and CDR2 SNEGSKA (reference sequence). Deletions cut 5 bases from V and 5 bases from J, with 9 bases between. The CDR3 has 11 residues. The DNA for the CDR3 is TGCAGTGCTGCCCTTGAGGAGACCCAGTACTTC. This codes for CSAALEETQYF.

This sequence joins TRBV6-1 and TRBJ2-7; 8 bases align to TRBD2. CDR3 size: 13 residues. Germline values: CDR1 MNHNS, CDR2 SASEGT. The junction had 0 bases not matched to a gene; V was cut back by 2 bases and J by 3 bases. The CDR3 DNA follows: TGTGCCAGCAGTGAACGGGGGGGCTACGAGCAGTACTTC. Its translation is CASSERGGYEQYF.

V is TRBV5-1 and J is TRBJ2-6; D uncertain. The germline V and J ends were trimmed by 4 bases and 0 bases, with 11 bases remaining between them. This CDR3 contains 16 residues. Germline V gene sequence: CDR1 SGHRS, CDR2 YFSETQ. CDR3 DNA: TGCGCCAGCAGCCAGACAAGGTCCTCTGGGGCCAACGTCCTGACTTTC. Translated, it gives CASSQTRSSGANVLTF.

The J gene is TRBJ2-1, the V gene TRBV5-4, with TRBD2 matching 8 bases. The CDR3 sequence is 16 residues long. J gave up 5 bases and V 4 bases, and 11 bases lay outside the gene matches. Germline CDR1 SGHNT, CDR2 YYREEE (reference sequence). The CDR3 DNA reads TGTGCCAGCAGCGCTAAAGCGGGGGACGCTAACAATGAGCAGTTCTTC. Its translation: CASSAKAGDANNEQFF.

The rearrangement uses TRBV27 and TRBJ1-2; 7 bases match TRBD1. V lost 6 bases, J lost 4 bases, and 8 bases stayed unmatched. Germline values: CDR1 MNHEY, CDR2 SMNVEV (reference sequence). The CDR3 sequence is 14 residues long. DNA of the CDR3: TGTGCCAGCAGACCGACAGGGCTCACCTATGGCTACACCTTC. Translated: CASRPTGLTYGYTF.

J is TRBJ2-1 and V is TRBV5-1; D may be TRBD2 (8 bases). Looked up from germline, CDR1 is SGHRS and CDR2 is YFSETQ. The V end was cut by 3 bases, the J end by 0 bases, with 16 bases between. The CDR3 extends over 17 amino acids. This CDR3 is CASSSHSGDSSYNEQFF. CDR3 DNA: TGCGCCAGCAGCTCCCATAGCGGGGACAGCTCCTACAATGAGCAGTTCTTC. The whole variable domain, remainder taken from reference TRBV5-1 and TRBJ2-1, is KAGVTQTPRYLIKTRGQQVTLSCSPISGHRSVSWYQQTPGQGLQFLFEYFSETQRNKGNFPGRFSGRQFSNSRSEMNVSTLELGDSALYLCASSSHSGDSSYNEQFFGPGTRLTVL.

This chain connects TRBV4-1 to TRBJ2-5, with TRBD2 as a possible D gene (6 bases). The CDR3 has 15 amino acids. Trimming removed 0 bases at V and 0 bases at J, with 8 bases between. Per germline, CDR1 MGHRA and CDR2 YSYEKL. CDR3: CASSQDWGDQETQYF. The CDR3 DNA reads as TGCGCCAGCAGCCAAGATTGGGGGGACCAAGAGACCCAGTACTTC.

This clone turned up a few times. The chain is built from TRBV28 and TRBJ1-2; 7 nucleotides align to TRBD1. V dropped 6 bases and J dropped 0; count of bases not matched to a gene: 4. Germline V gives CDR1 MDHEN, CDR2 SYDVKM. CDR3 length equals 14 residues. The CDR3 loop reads CASRSGQPNYGYTF. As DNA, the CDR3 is TGTGCCAGCAGATCGGGACAGCCTAACTATGGCTACACCTTC.

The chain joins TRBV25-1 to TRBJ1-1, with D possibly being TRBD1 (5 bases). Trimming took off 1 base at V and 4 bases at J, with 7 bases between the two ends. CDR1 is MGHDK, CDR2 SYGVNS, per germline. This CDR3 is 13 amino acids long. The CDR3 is CASSESGGTEAFF. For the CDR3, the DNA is TGTGCCAGCAGTGAATCGGGGGGCACTGAAGCTTTCTTT. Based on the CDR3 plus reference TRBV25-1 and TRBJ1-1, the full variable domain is EADIYQTPRYLVIGTGKKITLECSQTMGHDKMYWYQQDPGMELHLIHYSYGVNSTEKGDLSSESTVSRIRTEHFPLTLESARPSHTSQYLCASSESGGTEAFFGQGTRLTVV.

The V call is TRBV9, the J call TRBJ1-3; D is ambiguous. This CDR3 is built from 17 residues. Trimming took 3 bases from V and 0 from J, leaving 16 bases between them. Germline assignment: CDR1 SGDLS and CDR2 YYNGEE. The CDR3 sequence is CASSGLVRASSGNTIYF. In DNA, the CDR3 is TGTGCCAGCAGCGGCCTAGTGCGAGCGAGCTCTGGAAACACCATATATTTT.

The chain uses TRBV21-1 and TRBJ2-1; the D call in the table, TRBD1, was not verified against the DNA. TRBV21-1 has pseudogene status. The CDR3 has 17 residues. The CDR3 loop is CASSKDRKTGSYNEQFF. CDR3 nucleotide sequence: TGTGCCAGCAGCAAAGATAGAAAGACAGGTTCCTACAATGAGCAGTTCTTC.

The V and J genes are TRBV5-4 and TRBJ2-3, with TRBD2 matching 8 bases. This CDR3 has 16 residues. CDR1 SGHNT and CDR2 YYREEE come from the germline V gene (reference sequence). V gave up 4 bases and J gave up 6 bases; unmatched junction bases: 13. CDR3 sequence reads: CASSAPSAGEVDTQYF. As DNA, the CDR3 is TGTGCCAGCAGCGCCCCTTCAGCGGGGGAGGTGGATACGCAGTATTTT.

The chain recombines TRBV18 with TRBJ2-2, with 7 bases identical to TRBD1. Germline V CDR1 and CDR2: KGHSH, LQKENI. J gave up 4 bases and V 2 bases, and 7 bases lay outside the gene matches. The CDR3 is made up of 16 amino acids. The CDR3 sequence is CASSPIRQGPTGELFF. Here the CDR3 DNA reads TGTGCCAGCTCACCAATCAGACAGGGCCCCACCGGGGAGCTGTTTTTT.

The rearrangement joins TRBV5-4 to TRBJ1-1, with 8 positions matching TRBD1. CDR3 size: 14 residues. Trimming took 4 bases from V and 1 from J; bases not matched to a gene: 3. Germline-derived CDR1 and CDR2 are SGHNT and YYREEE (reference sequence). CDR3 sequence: CASSAGTGNTEAFF. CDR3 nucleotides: TGTGCCAGCAGCGCGGGGACAGGGAACACTGAAGCTTTCTTT.

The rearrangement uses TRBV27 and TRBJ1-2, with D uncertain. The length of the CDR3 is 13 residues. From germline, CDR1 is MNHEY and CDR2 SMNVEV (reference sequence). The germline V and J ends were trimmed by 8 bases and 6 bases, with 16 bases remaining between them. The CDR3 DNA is TGTGCCAGCGGAAACCGGCGGAGGGATGGCTACACCTTC. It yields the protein CASGNRRRDGYTF.

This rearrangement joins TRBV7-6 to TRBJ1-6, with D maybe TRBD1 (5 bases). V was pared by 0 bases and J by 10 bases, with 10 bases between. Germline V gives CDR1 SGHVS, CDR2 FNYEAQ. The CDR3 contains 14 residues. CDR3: CASSLAEKGSPLHF. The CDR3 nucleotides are TGTGCCAGCAGCTTAGCGGAAAAGGGGTCACCCCTCCACTTT.

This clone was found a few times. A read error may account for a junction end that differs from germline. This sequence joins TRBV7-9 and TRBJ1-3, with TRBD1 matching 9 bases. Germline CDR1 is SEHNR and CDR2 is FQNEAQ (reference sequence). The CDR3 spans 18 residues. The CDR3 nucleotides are TGTTCCAGCAGCCGGGACAGGGTCCCTCGAGTCTCTGGAAACACCATATATTTT. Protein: CSSSRDRVPRVSGNTIYF.